The T cell receptor (beta chain) under discussion was sequenced for a study of cytomegalovirus exposure and HLA in healthy donors. General observations from the study: Most TCRs appeared rarely, but some public TCRs recurred in many donors.

The PCR made use of 60 Vbeta and 13 Jbeta primers. Clones were sequenced by immunoSEQ multiplex PCR, and TCRdb holds only the in-frame ones, with some missing. The table includes some 140,000 clones, over 60% detected once. Germline loops: CDR1 SEHNR, CDR2 FQNEAQ (reference sequence). V was clipped by 10 bases and J by 5 bases, with 14 bases between them. The CDR3 totals 13 residues. With regard to this clone: Its specificity is unknown.

The sample was PBMCs. This clonotype originated in a male donor in good health and CMV-seropositive. The chain links TRBV7-9 to TRBJ1-4; tentative D call: TRBD1 (6 bases). The CDR3 spells CATTDSWNEKLFF. The CDR3 coding sequence is TGTGCCACCACGGACAGCTGGAATGAAAAACTGTTTTTT.